This T cell receptor (beta chain) appears in the sequencing data of a study of blood T cell repertoires in COVID-19. About the research overall: Samples taken during acute and convalescent COVID-19 were collected in the United States, Italy and Spain. In each case, the material was cDNA or gDNA derived from T cells, B-cell-depleted T cells, or PBMCs.

The V gene's germline CDR1 is MGHDK and CDR2 SYGVNS. V lost 6 bases and J 2 bases, leaving 11 bases between the germline ends. This CDR3 contains 14 residues. As originally analysed: Reference gene primer amplification gave estimated nucleated cell counts. The assay was immunoSEQ multiplex PCR, and TCRdb's table has in-frame clones only and misses some. The V and J calls and clone size were taken over from that table, and D and trimming were inferred from the DNA. Found here are approximately 230,000 clones, roughly 85% of them singletons; the top ten hold around 3%. The sequence came from a man between 18 and 35 years old with active or convalescent COVID-19. Sequenced material: peripheral blood. V usage is TRBV25-1 and J usage is TRBJ2-1; the D gene is possibly TRBD2 (6 bases). The CDR3, as DNA: TGTGCCAGCAGGGGGACTGACCCCTACAATGAGCAGTTCTTC. Protein: CASRGTDPYNEQFF.